The 24 T cell receptor beta chains listed next were all sequenced from one sample in a study of cytomegalovirus exposure and HLA in healthy donors. Data came from immunoSEQ multiplex PCR; TCRdb stores just in-frame clones and leaves some out. The sample holds roughly 330,000 clones, approximately 90% seen once. The sequenced material came from PBMCs. Receptors originate from a woman in her twenties or thirties in good health and CMV-seropositive.

This clone was found once. V usage is TRBV2 and J usage is TRBJ1-1, with 10 positions matching TRBD1. The CDR3 consists of 15 residues. In germline, CDR1 is SNHLY, CDR2 FYNNEI. V was clipped by 5 bases and J by 5 bases; unmatched bases: 8. CDR3 in amino acids: CASSKGTGVRTEAFF. CDR3 nucleotides: TGTGCCAGCAGTAAAGGGACAGGGGTTAGAACTGAAGCTTTCTTT.

The V call is TRBV30, the J call TRBJ2-5, with no clear D. The CDR3 has 12 amino acids. Germline CDR1 GTSNPN, CDR2 SVGIG (reference sequence). V dropped 1 base and J dropped 4 bases, with 7 bases sitting between them. For the CDR3, the DNA is TGTGCCTGGAGTGGGCCGACAGAGACCCAGTACTTC. Translating gives CAWSGPTETQYF.

The V call is TRBV11-2, the J call TRBJ1-1; D unresolved. From germline, CDR1 is SGHAT and CDR2 FQNNGV. The CDR3 covers 18 residues. V was clipped by 1 base and J by 0 bases, with 18 bases between them. The CDR3 bases are TGTGCCAGCAGCTTAGTAAGAATTCTGTGGCAGGTGAACACTGAAGCTTTCTTT. Residues: CASSLVRILWQVNTEAFF.

The chain couples TRBV9 to TRBJ1-2; D may be TRBD1 (5 bases). Germline V CDR1 and CDR2: SGDLS, YYNGEE. CDR3 size: 16 residues. The ends were cut back, 4 bases at V and 0 bases at J, with 16 bases in the middle. CDR3 in amino acids: CASSPEGPPSNYGYTF. The CDR3 DNA reads as TGTGCCAGCAGCCCGGAGGGGCCTCCCTCTAACTATGGCTACACCTTC.

The gene calls are TRBV19 and TRBJ1-3, with D possibly TRBD1 on 5 matching bases. Germline values: CDR1 LNHDA, CDR2 SQIVND (reference sequence). This CDR3 has 16 amino acids. V lost 2 bases, J lost 4 bases, and 15 bases lay in between. The CDR3 DNA follows: TGTGCCAGTAGTATATCGATGGGGGGATTCGGAAACACCATATATTTT. This translates into CASSISMGGFGNTIYF.

The chain combines TRBV21-1 with TRBJ2-7; TRBD2 is taken as the D call from the table, unchecked against the DNA. TRBV21-1 is marked as a pseudogene. The CDR3 extends over 16 amino acids. The CDR3 DNA sequence: TGTGCCAGCAGCATCCCCAGCGAGGGAATACCCTACGAGCAGTACTTC. It specifies CASSIPSEGIPYEQYF.

The chain is built from TRBV4-1 and TRBJ2-1, with 8 bases that match TRBD2. J lost 4 bases, V lost 3 bases, and 8 bases had no gene match. CDR3 length equals 16 residues. CDR1 and CDR2 from the germline V gene are MGHRA and YSYEKL. CDR3 DNA sequence: TGCGCCAGCAGCCATAATAGCGGGAAGTCTTACAATGAGCAGTTCTTC. Residues: CASSHNSGKSYNEQFF.

V gene TRBV13 combines with J gene TRBJ2-2; perhaps TRBD1 as D (6 bases). The V end lost 5 bases, the J end lost 1 base, and 14 bases lay between the germline ends. The CDR3 is 16 amino acids. CDR1 is PRHDT and CDR2 is FYEKMQ in the germline V gene (reference sequence). CDR3 nucleotide sequence: TGTGCCAGCAGCGCCACAGGGCCGGGGAACACCGGGGAGCTGTTTTTT. Translated, it gives CASSATGPGNTGELFF.

This clone was observed a single time. It is unclear where the CDR3 begins or ends on the DNA, so no DNA is shown, and the CDR3 is as TCRdb lists it. The CDR3 protein is CATSSSVRGFNEKLFF. The genes are TRBV15 and TRBJ1-4. Per germline, CDR1 LNHNV and CDR2 YYDKDF (reference sequence). The CDR3 sequence runs 16 residues, both termini included.

V usage is TRBV7-2 and J usage is TRBJ1-2; 7 bases map to TRBD1. V lost 5 bases and J lost 11; bases outside the gene matches: 23. The V gene's germline CDR1 is SGHTA and CDR2 FQGNSA. The CDR3 is 17 amino acids. CDR3 residues: CASSLKPPGQSAFGYTF. CDR3 nucleotides: TGTGCCAGCAGCCTAAAACCCCCGGGACAGAGTGCGTTTGGGTACACCTTC. Full variable domain (outside the CDR3, taken from reference TRBV7-2 and TRBJ1-2): GAGVSQSPSNKVTEKGKDVELRCDPISGHTALYWYRQSLGQGLEFLIYFQGNSAPDKSGLPSDRFSAERTGGSVSTLTIQRTQQEDSAVYLCASSLKPPGQSAFGYTFGSGTRLTVV.

This chain connects TRBV7-9 to TRBJ1-1; D uncertain. From germline, CDR1 is SEHNR and CDR2 FQNEAQ (reference sequence). This CDR3 contains 17 residues. V was trimmed by 2 bases and J by 5 bases, leaving 21 bases between them. In DNA, the CDR3 is TGTGCCAGCAGCTTACCCTCGGCAGCCCGTGAAACGACTGAAGCTTTCTTT. Amino acids: CASSLPSAARETTEAFF.

The rearrangement joins TRBV5-6 to TRBJ2-1, with D perhaps matching TRBD1 (5 bases). This CDR3 spans 16 amino acids. Trimming took off 4 bases at V and 2 bases at J, with 16 bases between the two ends. Per the germline V gene, CDR1 is SGHDT and CDR2 is YYEEEE. The CDR3 bases are TGTGCCAGCAGCACCACCCAGGGAAACCCCTACAATGAGCAGTTCTTC. Translation: CASSTTQGNPYNEQFF.

The rearrangement links TRBV6-5 to TRBJ1-2, with D possibly TRBD1 on 6 matching bases. The V end lost 0 bases, the J end lost 7 bases, and 15 bases lay between the germline ends. This CDR3 has 15 residues. Germline V gives CDR1 MNHEY, CDR2 SVGAGI. This CDR3 is CASSYSAGAEGGYTF. DNA for the CDR3: TGTGCCAGCAGTTACTCGGCAGGGGCGGAGGGTGGCTACACCTTC.

The table lists this clone with a count of one. V and J are TRBV27 and TRBJ2-7; a weak D match, TRBD1 (5 bases). Trimming shortened V by 3 bases and J by 5 bases, and 14 bases separated the two germline ends. Germline V gene data show CDR1 as MNHEY and CDR2 as SMNVEV (reference sequence). This CDR3 has 14 amino acids. The CDR3: CASSFSGFGNEQYF. The CDR3 DNA follows: TGTGCCAGCAGTTTCTCAGGGTTCGGCAACGAGCAGTACTTC.

The gene calls are TRBV10-2 and TRBJ2-7; D uncertain. The germline CDR1 and CDR2 sequences are WSHSY and SAAADI. The ends were cut back, 4 bases at V and 6 bases at J, with 7 bases in the middle. The length of the CDR3 is 11 residues. This CDR3 reads CASSVSSEQYF. Written as DNA, the CDR3 is TGCGCCAGCAGTGTTAGCTCCGAGCAGTACTTC.

The rearrangement links TRBV6-1 to TRBJ2-7, with D uncertain. This CDR3 has 10 amino acids. Germline CDR1 reads MNHNS; CDR2 reads SASEGT. V was cut by 8 bases and J by 2 bases, with 4 bases left in between. The DNA for the CDR3 is TGTGCCAGCCGTACCTACGAGCAGTACTTC. This encodes CASRTYEQYF.

This sequence joins TRBV30 and TRBJ2-5, with 8 bases lining up with TRBD2. Germline V gene lookup returns CDR1 GTSNPN and CDR2 SVGIG (reference sequence). V was pared by 5 bases and J by 5 bases, with 7 bases of the junction left unmatched. There are 13 residues in the CDR3. CDR3 nucleotide sequence: TGTGCCTGGCACAACCCGGGGGGGGAGACCCAGTACTTC. Its protein is CAWHNPGGETQYF.

Comments on this clone: Other nucleotide sequences in the sample specify the same CDR3. The chain uses TRBV28 and TRBJ1-3; no firm D call. Deletions cut 2 bases from V and 0 bases from J, with 5 bases between. Germline CDR1 reads MDHEN; CDR2 reads SYDVKM. The CDR3 totals 14 residues. CDR3 residues: CASSLQSSGNTIYF. The CDR3 nucleotides read TGTGCCAGCAGTTTACAGAGCTCTGGAAACACCATATATTTT.

This chain links TRBV6-5 with TRBJ1-2, with D tentatively TRBD1 (5 bases). The germline gives CDR1 MNHEY, CDR2 SVGAGI. Trimming cost V 5 bases and J 2 bases, with 15 bases left between them. The CDR3 has 15 amino acids. The CDR3 DNA is TGTGCCAGCAGTCAAATCACAGGATTAAACTATGGCTACACCTTC. As protein: CASSQITGLNYGYTF.

The chain uses TRBV2 and TRBJ2-5; no firm D call. The V gene's germline CDR1 is SNHLY and CDR2 FYNNEI. The V and J ends lost 7 bases and 3 bases respectively, with 9 bases between them. This CDR3 is 12 amino acids long. DNA of the CDR3: TGTGCCAGCACCAGGCCCAAAGAGACCCAGTACTTC. Translating it yields CASTRPKETQYF. The full variable domain, in which reference TRBV2 and TRBJ2-5 provide the parts outside the CDR3, is EPEVTQTPSHQVTQMGQEVILRCVPISNHLYFYWYRQILGQKVEFLVSFYNNEISEKSEIFDDQFSVERPDGSNFTLKIRSTKLEDSAMYFCASTRPKETQYFGPGTRLLVL.

This clone was counted a single time. V gene TRBV7-2 combines with J gene TRBJ2-2; D is ambiguous. In germline, CDR1 is SGHTA, CDR2 FQGNSA. The V and J ends lost 5 bases and 4 bases respectively, with 11 bases between them. The length of the CDR3 is 14 residues. CDR3 coding DNA: TGTGCCAGCAGCCCCGTGTGGGTCACCGGGGAGCTGTTTTTT. This encodes CASSPVWVTGELFF.

This clone was recorded only once. The V gene is TRBV7-2, the J gene TRBJ2-2; possible D gene TRBD1, 6 bases. CDR3 size: 14 residues. Per the germline V gene, CDR1 is SGHTA and CDR2 is FQGNSA. V was clipped by 7 bases and J by 4 bases, with 13 bases between them. The CDR3 reads CASNIGQLTGELFF. The CDR3 nucleotides are TGTGCCAGCAACATAGGACAGCTCACCGGGGAGCTGTTTTTT.

The chain has TRBV5-1 and TRBJ2-3; 9 bases are shared with TRBD2. The CDR3 totals 13 residues. The germline V gene encodes CDR1 SGHRS and CDR2 YFSETQ. The junction had 4 bases not matched to a gene; V was cut back by 9 bases and J by 2 bases. The CDR3 DNA follows: TGCGCCACCAAGCGGGGGGCCACAGATACGCAGTATTTT. Amino acids: CATKRGATDTQYF.

The V gene is TRBV5-4, the J gene TRBJ1-3; D remains unclear. This CDR3 has 15 residues. Trimming pared 4 bases from V and 1 base from J, leaving 12 bases between. In germline, CDR1 is SGHNT, CDR2 YYREEE (reference sequence). DNA for the CDR3: TGTGCCAGCAGCCCCGACAAGATTTCTGGAAACACCATATATTTT. As protein: CASSPDKISGNTIYF. Supplemented by reference TRBV5-4 and TRBJ1-3, the full variable domain reads ETGVTQSPTHLIKTRGQQVTLRCSSQSGHNTVSWYQQALGQGPQFIFQYYREEENGRGNFPPRFSGLQFPNYSSELNVNALELDDSALYLCASSPDKISGNTIYFGEGSWLTVV.